This T cell receptor (beta chain) is from a study of Graves' ophthalmopathy and Graves' hyperthyroidism. The CDR3 is 15 residues long. The V gene end was trimmed by 2 bases and the J gene end by 6 bases; junction bases not matched to a gene: 5. The germline gives CDR1 SGHTS, CDR2 YDEGEE. The authors amplified TCR beta CDR3 regions, and they did so from RNA transcripts for repertoire sequencing. Investigators did first-round RT-PCR with HTBI primers, then second-round multiplex PCR. MiXCR, run by TCRdb on the multiplex PCR reads, gives a single entry per CDR3 protein. Seen here are about 390,000 distinct CDR3 sequences, 17% observed once, and the top ten hold 2% to 3%. This clonotype was detected ten times or more.

Sequencing input: peripheral blood. This chain links TRBV5-8 with TRBJ2-7; 13 bases match TRBD2. The sequence came from an adult woman with stable Graves' hyperthyroidism. The CDR3 protein is CASSFGLAGVGEQYF. The CDR3 DNA reads as TGTGCCAGCAGCTTCGGACTAGCGGGAGTAGGCGAGCAGTACTTC.